The rows below give T cell receptor beta chains drawn from one sample of a study of blood T cell repertoires in COVID-19. Repertoires were generated with immunoSEQ multiplex PCR, while TCRdb's copy carries only in-frame clones and drops some. The sample records 150,000 to 200,000 clones, roughly 83% being singletons. Material: peripheral blood. These receptors originate from a woman in her forties with COVID-19, enrolled during active disease. CDR3s include the opening cysteine and the closing phenylalanine or tryptophan. The D gene is left open where the match is weak. Some rows have no size entry. The others give once, few or many, or a class for an expanded clone.

J	V	D	size	length	CDR3	DNA
TRBJ1-2	TRBV6-4	.	.	15	CASSDSAGSAYGYTF	TGTGCCAGCAGTGACTCTGCGGGTTCGGCCTATGGCTACACCTTC
TRBJ1-1	TRBV11-1	TRBD1	.	13	CASRPDRVTEAFF	TGTGCCAGCAGACCGGACAGGGTAACTGAAGCTTTCTTT
TRBJ1-4	TRBV7-8	TRBD1	.	15	CASSTDRVMNEKLFF	TGTGCCAGCAGCACAGACAGGGTCATGAATGAAAAACTGTTTTTT
TRBJ2-3	TRBV6-1	.	.	17	CASSEAPTGPSTDTQYF	TGTGCCAGCAGTGAAGCGCCTACAGGACCGAGCACAGATACGCAGTATTTT
TRBJ2-3	TRBV11-2	TRBD2	.	14	CASSSTSGTDTQYF	TGTGCCAGCAGTTCTACTAGCGGCACAGATACGCAGTATTTT
TRBJ1-5	TRBV10-3	.	.	17	CAISESGGRGPNQPQHF	TGTGCCATCAGTGAGTCGGGAGGGAGGGGTCCCAATCAGCCCCAGCATTTT
TRBJ1-3	TRBV30	.	.	12	CAWTTSGNTIYF	TGTGCCTGGACCACTTCTGGAAACACCATATATTTT
TRBJ1-2	TRBV7-2	.	.	14	CASSPGQIFYGYTF	TGTGCCAGCAGCCCTGGACAGATTTTCTATGGCTACACCTTC
TRBJ1-1	TRBV30	TRBD1	.	17	CAWSYRPGQGGSGEAFF	TGTGCCTGGAGTTACAGACCGGGACAGGGAGGGTCCGGCGAAGCTTTCTTT
TRBJ1-2	TRBV5-1	TRBD1	.	14	CASSLGDRDYGYTF	TGCGCCAGCAGCTTGGGGGACAGAGACTATGGCTACACCTTC
TRBJ2-1	TRBV2	TRBD2	.	15	CASSVSGRNYNEQFF	TGTGCCAGCAGTGTAAGCGGGAGAAACTACAATGAGCAGTTCTTC
TRBJ1-2	TRBV6-2/TRBV6-3	.	.	14	CASSLLTPTDGYTF	TGTGCCAGCAGCCTATTAACGCCGACTGACGGCTACACCTTC
TRBJ1-1	TRBV9	.	.	13	CASSPRTDTEAFF	TGTGCCAGCAGCCCCCGTACGGACACTGAAGCTTTCTTT
TRBJ2-5	TRBV6-2/TRBV6-3	TRBD2	.	16	CASSYSNALAGGTQYF	TGTGCCAGCAGTTACTCGAATGCACTAGCGGGGGGGACCCAGTACTTC
TRBJ1-2	TRBV5-3	.	once	12	CARSLPGEGYTF	TGTGCCAGAAGCTTGCCCGGGGAGGGCTACACCTTC
TRBJ2-7	TRBV3-1/TRBV3-2	.	.	15	CASSQDTRMVYEQYF	TGTGCCAGCAGCCAAGATACCAGAATGGTATACGAGCAGTACTTC
TRBJ2-7	TRBV27	.	.	14	CASSTRGTFYEQYF	TGTGCCAGCAGTACACGGGGGACTTTCTACGAGCAGTACTTC
TRBJ1-6	TRBV4-3	.	.	13	CASSLYRPSPLHF	TGCGCCAGCAGCCTCTACAGGCCTTCACCCCTCCACTTT
TRBJ2-3	TRBV13	.	.	17	CASSLEQLGLRTDTQYF	TGTGCCAGCAGCTTAGAACAGCTGGGACTCCGCACAGATACGCAGTATTTT
TRBJ2-1	TRBV29-1	TRBD2	.	14	CSVDLAGVYDEQFF	TGCAGCGTTGATCTAGCGGGAGTCTACGATGAGCAGTTCTTC
TRBJ2-3	TRBV5-1	.	.	14	CASSLAGYTDTQYF	TGCGCCAGCAGCTTGGCCGGGTACACAGATACGCAGTATTTT
TRBJ2-1	TRBV6-5	TRBD2	few	15	CASSYLAGGGNEQFF	TGTGCCAGCAGTTACCTAGCGGGAGGGGGGAATGAGCAGTTCTTC